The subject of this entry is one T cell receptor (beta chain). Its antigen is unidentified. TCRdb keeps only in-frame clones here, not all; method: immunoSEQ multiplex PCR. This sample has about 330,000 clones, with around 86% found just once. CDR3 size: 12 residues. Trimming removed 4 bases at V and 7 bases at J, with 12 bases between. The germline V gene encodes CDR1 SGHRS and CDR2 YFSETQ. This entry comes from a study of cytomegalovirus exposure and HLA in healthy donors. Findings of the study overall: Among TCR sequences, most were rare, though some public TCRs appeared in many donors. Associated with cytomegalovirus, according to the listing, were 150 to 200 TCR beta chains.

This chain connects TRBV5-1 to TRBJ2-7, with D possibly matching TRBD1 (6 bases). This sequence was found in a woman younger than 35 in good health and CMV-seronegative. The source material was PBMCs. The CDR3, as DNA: TGCGCCAGCAGCCTCGAGGGGGAAGAGCAGTACTTC. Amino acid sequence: CASSLEGEEQYF.